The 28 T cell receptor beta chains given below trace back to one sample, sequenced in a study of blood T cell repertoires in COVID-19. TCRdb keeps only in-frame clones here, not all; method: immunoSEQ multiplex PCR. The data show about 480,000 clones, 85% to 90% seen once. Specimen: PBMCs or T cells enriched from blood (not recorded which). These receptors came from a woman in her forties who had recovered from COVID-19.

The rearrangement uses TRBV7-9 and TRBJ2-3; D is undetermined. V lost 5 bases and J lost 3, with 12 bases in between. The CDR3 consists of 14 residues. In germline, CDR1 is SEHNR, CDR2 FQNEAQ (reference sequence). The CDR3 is CASSPRRVTDTQYF. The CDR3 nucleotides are TGTGCCAGCAGCCCAAGGAGAGTAACAGATACGCAGTATTTT.

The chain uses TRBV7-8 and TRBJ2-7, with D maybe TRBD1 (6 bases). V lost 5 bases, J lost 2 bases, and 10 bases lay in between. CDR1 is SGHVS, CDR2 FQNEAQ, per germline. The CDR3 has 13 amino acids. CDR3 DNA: TGTGCCAGCAGCCGGGACAAGACCTACGAGCAGTACTTC. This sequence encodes CASSRDKTYEQYF.

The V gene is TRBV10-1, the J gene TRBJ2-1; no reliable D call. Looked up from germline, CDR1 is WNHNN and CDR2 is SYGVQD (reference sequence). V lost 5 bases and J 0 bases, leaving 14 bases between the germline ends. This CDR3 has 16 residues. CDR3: CASSPGTGRSYNEQFF. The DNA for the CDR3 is TGCGCCAGCAGTCCTGGAACGGGTCGCTCCTACAATGAGCAGTTCTTC.

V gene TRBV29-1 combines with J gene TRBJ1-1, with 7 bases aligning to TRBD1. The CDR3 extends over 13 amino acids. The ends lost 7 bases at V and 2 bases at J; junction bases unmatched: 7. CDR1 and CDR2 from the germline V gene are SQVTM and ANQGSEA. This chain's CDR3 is CSAARGTNTEAFF. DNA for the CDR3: TGCAGCGCCGCCAGGGGGACCAACACTGAAGCTTTCTTT.

The CDR3, as DNA: TGTGCCAGCGGGATGCGGACTAGCGGTTCCTACGAGCAGTACTTC. As protein: CASGMRTSGSYEQYF. The gene calls are TRBV6-5 and TRBJ2-7; 10 bases match TRBD2. Trimming removed 8 bases from V and 1 base from J; junction bases left unmatched: 8. The CDR3 sequence is 15 residues long. Per germline, CDR1 MNHEY and CDR2 SVGAGI.

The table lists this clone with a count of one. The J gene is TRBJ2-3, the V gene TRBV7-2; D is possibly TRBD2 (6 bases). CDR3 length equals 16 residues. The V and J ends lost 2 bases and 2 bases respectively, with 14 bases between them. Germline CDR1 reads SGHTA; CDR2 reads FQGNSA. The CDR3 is CASSLFGAGITDTQYF. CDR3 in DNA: TGTGCCAGCAGCTTATTTGGCGCGGGAATCACAGATACGCAGTATTTT.

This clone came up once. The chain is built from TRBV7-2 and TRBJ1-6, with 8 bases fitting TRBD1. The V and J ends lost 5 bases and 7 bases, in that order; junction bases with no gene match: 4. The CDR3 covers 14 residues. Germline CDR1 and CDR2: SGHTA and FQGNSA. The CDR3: CASSDRQGNSPLHF. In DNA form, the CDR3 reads TGTGCCAGCAGCGATCGACAGGGGAATTCACCCCTCCACTTT.

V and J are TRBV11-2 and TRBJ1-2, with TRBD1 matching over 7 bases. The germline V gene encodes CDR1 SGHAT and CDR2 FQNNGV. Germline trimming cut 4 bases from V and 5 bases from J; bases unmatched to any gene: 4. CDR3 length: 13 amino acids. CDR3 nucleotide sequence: TGTGCCAGCAGCTCAGACAGGGCTTATGGCTACACCTTC. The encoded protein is CASSSDRAYGYTF. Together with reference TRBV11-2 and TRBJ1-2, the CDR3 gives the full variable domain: EAGVAQSPRYKIIEKRQSVAFWCNPISGHATLYWYQQILGQGPKLLIQFQNNGVVDDSQLPKDRFSAERLKGVDSTLKIQPAKLEDSAVYLCASSSDRAYGYTFGSGTRLTVV.

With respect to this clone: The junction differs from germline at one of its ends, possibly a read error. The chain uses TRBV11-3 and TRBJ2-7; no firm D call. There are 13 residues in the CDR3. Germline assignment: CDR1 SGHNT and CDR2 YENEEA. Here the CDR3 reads CASSPHYSYEQYF. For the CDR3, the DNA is TGTGCCAGCAGCCCCCACTACTCCTACGAACAGTACTTC.

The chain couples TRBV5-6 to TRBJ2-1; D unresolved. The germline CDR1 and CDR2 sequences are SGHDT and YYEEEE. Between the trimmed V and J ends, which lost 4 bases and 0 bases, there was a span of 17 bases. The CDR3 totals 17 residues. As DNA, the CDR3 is TGTGCCAGCAGCCACCCGGCCTCTCACAGCTCCTACAATGAGCAGTTCTTC. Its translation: CASSHPASHSSYNEQFF.

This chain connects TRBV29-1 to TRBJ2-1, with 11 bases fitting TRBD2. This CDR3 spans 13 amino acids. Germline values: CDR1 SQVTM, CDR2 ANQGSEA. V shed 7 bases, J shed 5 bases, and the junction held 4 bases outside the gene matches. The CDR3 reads CSATSGSDNEQFF. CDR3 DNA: TGCAGCGCCACTAGCGGGAGCGACAATGAGCAGTTCTTC.

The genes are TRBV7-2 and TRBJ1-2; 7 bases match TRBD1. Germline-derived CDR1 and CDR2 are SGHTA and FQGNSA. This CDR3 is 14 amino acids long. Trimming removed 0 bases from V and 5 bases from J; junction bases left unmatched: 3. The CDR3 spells CASSLARTGYGYTF. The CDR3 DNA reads TGTGCCAGCAGCTTAGCCCGGACAGGTTATGGCTACACCTTC.

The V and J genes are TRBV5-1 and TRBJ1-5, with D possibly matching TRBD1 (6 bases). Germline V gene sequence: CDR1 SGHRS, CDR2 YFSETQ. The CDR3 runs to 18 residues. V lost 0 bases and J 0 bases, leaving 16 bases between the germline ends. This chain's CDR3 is CASSLEDSHSYSNQPQHF. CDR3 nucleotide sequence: TGCGCCAGCAGCTTGGAGGACAGCCATTCTTATAGCAATCAGCCCCAGCATTTT.

The CDR3 DNA reads TGTGCCAGCAGCTCGGACAGGTCGGGCACTGAAGCTTTCTTT. This encodes CASSSDRSGTEAFF. This chain uses TRBV5-4 with TRBJ1-1; 7 bases align to TRBD1. CDR1 and CDR2 from the germline V gene are SGHNT and YYREEE (reference sequence). The ends lost 3 bases at V and 4 bases at J; junction bases unmatched: 6. The length of the CDR3 is 14 residues.

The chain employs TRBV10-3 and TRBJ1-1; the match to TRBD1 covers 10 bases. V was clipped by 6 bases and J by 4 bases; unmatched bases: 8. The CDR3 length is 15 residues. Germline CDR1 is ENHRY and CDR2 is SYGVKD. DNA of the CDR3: TGTGCCATCAGGGGACAGGGGCCGTTAAGCACTGAAGCTTTCTTT. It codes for CAIRGQGPLSTEAFF.

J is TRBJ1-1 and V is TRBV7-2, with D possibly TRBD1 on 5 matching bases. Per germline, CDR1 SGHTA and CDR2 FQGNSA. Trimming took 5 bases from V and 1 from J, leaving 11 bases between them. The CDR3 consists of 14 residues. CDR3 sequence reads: CASSPMGGNTEAFF. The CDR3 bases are TGTGCCAGCAGCCCAATGGGGGGGAACACTGAAGCTTTCTTT.

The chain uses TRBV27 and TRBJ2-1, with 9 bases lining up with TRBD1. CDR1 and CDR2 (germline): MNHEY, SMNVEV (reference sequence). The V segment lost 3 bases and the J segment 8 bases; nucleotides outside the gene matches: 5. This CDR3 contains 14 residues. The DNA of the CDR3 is TGTGCCAGCAGTTTGCGGGACAGGGAGGATGAGCAGTTCTTC. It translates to CASSLRDREDEQFF.

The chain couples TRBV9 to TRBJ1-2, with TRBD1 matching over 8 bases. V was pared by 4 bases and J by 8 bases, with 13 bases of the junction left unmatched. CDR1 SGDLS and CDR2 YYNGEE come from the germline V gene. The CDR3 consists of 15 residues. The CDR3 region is CASSPGQGSSGGYTF. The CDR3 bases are TGTGCCAGCAGCCCCGGACAGGGCTCATCGGGCGGCTACACCTTC.

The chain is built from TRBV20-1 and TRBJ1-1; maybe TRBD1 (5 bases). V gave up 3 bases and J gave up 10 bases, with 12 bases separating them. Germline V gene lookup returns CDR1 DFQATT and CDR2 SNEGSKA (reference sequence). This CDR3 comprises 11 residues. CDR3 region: CSASKEGRAFF. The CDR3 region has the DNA TGCAGTGCTAGTAAGGAGGGGAGAGCTTTCTTT.

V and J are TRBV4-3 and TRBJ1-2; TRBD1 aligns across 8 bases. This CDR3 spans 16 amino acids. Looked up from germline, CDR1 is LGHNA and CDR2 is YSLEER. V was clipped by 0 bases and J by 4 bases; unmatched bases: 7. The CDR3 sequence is CASSQDPLDRVYGYTF. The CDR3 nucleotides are TGCGCCAGCAGCCAAGATCCACTGGACAGGGTCTATGGCTACACCTTC.

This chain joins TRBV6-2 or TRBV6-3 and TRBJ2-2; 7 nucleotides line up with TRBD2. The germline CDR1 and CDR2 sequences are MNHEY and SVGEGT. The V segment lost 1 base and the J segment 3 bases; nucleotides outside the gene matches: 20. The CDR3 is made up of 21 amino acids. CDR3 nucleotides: TGTGCCAGCAGTTACTTCCCTGTTCGTTCCCTAGCGGACTTTTACACCGGGGAGCTGTTTTTT. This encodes CASSYFPVRSLADFYTGELFF.

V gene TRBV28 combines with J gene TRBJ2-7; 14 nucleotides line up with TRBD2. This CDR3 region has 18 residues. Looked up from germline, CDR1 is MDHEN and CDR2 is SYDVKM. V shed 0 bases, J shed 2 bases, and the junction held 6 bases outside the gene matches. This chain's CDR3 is CASSLWTSGRALAYEQYF. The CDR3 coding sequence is TGTGCCAGCAGTTTATGGACTAGCGGGAGGGCCTTGGCCTACGAGCAGTACTTC. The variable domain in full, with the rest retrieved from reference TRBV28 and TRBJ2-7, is DVKVTQSSRYLVKRTGEKVFLECVQDMDHENMFWYRQDPGLGLRLIYFSYDVKMKEKGDIPEGYSVSREKKERFSLILESASTNQTSMYLCASSLWTSGRALAYEQYFGPGTRLTVT.

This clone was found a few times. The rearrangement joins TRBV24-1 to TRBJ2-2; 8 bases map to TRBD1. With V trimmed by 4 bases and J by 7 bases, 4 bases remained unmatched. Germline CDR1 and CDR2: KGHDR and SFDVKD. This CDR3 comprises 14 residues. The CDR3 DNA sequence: TGTGCCACCAGTGAGGACAGGGAAGGCGGGGAGCTGTTTTTT. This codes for CATSEDREGGELFF.

CDR3 loop: CASSFEGQNYGYTF. In DNA, the CDR3 is TGTGCCAGCAGCTTCGAGGGACAGAACTATGGCTACACCTTC. This chain uses TRBV13 with TRBJ1-2; 7 bases map to TRBD1. In germline, CDR1 is PRHDT, CDR2 FYEKMQ (reference sequence). The length of the CDR3 is 14 residues. The trim removed 3 bases at V and 2 bases at J, leaving 3 bases unmatched.

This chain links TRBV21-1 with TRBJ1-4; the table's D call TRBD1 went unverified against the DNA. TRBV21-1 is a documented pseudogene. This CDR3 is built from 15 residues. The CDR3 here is CASATPGQGTEKLFF. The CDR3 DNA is TGTGCCAGCGCCACACCGGGACAGGGGACTGAAAAACTGTTTTTT.

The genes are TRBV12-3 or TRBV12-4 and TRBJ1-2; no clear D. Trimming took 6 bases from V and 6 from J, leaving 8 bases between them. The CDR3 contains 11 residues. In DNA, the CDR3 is TGTGCCAGCAGGCGGGAGCATGGCTACACCTTC. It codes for CASRREHGYTF.

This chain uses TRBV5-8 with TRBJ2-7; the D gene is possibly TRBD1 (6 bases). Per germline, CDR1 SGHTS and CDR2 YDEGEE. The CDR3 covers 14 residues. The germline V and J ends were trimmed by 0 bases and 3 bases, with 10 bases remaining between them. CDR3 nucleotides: TGTGCCAGCAGCTTGGCGGGGACAAGCTACGAGCAGTACTTC. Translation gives CASSLAGTSYEQYF.

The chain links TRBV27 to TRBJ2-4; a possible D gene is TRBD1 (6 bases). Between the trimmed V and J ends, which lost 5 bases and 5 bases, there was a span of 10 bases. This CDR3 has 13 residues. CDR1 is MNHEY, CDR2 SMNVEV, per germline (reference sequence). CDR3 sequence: CASSLRGQNIQYF. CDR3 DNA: TGTGCCAGCAGTCTCAGGGGCCAAAACATTCAGTACTTC.